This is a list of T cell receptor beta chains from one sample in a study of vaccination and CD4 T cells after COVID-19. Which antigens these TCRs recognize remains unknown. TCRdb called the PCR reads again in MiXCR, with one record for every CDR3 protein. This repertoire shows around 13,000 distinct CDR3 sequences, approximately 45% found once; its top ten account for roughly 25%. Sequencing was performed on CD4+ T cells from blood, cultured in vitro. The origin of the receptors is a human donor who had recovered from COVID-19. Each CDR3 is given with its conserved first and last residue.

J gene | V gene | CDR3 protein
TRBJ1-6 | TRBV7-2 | CASSLNWDPNGSLHF
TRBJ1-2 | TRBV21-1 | CASSPRVAPNYGYTF
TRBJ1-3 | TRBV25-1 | CASSPPGGLANTIYF
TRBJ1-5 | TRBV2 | CASSVEGNVNQPQHF
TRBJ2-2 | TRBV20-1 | CSAAAGGSITGELFF
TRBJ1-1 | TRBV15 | CATSRGDSLNTEAFF
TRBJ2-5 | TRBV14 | CASSQESLLTGGGPQYF
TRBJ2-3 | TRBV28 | CASSSSRTALF
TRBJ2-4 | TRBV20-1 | CSARASGGSIQYF
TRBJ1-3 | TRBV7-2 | CASSLRVNSGNTIYF
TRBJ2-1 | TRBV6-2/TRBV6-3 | CASSNSGYLYNEQFF
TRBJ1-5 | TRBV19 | CASSSGTGRSNQPQHF
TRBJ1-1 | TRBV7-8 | CASSKRDSDTEAFF
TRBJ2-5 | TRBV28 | CASIIAGGQETQYF
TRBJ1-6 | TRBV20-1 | CSALLGLNNSPLHF
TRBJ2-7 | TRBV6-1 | CASSREGGREQYF
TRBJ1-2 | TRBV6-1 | CASTPGGTYGYTF
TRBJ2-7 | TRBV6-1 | CATQKQGATREQYF
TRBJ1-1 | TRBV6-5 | CASSYGNEAFF
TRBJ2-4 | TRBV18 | CASSPLGQTKNIQYF
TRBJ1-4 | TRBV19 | CASSTLGGALEKLFF
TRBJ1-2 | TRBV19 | CASSITFSGGLGYGYTF
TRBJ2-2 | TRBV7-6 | CASSSGLEGGELFF
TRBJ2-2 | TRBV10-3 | CAILSAGGATGELFF
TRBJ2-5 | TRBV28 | CASSSQDRVGETQYF
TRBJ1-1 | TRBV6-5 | CASSYDRANTEAFF
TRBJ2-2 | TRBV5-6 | CASSPDGTSVTSNTGELFF